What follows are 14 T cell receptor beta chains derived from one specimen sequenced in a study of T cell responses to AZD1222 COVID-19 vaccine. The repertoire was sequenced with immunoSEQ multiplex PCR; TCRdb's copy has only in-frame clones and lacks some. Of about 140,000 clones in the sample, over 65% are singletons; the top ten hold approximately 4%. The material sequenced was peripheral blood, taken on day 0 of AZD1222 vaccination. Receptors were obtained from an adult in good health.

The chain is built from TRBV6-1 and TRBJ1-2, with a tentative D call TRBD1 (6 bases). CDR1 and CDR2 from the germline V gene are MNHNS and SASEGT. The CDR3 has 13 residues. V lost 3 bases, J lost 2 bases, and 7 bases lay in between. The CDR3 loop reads CASSEDSNYGYTF. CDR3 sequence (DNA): TGTGCCAGCAGTGAGGACAGCAACTATGGCTACACCTTC.

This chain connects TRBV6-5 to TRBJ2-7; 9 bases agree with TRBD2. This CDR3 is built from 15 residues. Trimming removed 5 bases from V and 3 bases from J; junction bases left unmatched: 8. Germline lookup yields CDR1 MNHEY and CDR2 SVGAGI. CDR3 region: CASSLQRGELYEQYF. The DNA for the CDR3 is TGTGCCAGCAGTCTCCAGCGGGGGGAACTCTACGAGCAGTACTTC.

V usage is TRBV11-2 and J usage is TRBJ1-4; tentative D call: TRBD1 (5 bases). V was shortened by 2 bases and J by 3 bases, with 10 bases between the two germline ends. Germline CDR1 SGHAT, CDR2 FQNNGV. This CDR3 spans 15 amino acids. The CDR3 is CASSLFWGANEKLFF. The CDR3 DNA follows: TGTGCCAGCAGCTTATTTTGGGGGGCTAATGAAAAACTGTTTTTT.

The CDR3 DNA sequence: TGTGCCAGCAGCTTGGCCCAGGGGGCGCGCGATGGCTACACCTTC. This codes for CASSLAQGARDGYTF. The rearrangement joins TRBV7-2 to TRBJ1-2; TRBD1 aligns across 8 bases. The CDR3 extends over 15 amino acids. Germline lookup yields CDR1 SGHTA and CDR2 FQGNSA. Unmatched junction bases numbered 9, after V lost 3 bases and J lost 6 bases.

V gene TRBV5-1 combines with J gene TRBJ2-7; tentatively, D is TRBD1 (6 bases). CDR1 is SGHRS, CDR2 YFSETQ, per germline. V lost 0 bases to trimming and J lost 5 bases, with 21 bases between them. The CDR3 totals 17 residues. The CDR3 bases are TGCGCCAGCAGCTTGGCCCACCGCTCAAATACAGGGCACGAGCAGTACTTC. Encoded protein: CASSLAHRSNTGHEQYF.

The DNA for the CDR3 is TGTGCCAGCAGCTTAAACCTTGAAGCTTTCTTT. It encodes CASSLNLEAFF. The V call is TRBV7-2, the J call TRBJ1-1; D is unresolved. In germline, CDR1 is SGHTA, CDR2 FQGNSA. The CDR3 totals 11 residues. V lost 2 bases, J lost 7 bases, and 5 bases lay in between.

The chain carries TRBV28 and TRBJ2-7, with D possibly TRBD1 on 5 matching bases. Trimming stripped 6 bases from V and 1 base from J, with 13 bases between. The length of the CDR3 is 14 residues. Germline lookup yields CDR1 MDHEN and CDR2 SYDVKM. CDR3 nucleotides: TGTGCCAGCAGAAGTGGCGACAGATCCTACGAGCAGTACTTC. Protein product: CASRSGDRSYEQYF.

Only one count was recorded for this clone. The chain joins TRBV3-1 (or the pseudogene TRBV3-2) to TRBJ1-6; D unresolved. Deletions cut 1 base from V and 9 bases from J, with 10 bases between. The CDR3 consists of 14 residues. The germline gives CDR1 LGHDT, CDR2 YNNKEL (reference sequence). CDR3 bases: TGTGCCAGCAGCCAAGGCTATTCGTTTTCACCCCTCCACTTT. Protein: CASSQGYSFSPLHF.

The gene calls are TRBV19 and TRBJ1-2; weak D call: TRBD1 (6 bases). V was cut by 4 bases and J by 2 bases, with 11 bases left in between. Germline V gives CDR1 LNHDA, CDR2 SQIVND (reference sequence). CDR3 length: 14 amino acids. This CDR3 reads CASSKPTGNYGYTF. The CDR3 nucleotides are TGTGCCAGTAGTAAACCTACAGGGAACTATGGCTACACCTTC.

DNA of the CDR3: TGTGCCTGGAAAATTTCCCTCAGTAATTCACCCCTCCACTTT. It encodes CAWKISLSNSPLHF. The chain combines TRBV30 with TRBJ1-6, with D uncertain. Germline CDR1 is GTSNPN and CDR2 is SVGIG (reference sequence). This CDR3 has 14 residues. Trimming stripped 4 bases from V and 6 bases from J, with 13 bases between.

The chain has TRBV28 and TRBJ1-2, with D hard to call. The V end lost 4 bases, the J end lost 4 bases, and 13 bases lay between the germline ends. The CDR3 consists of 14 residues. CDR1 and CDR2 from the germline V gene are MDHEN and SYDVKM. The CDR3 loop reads CASSYISSGYGYTF. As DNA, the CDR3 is TGTGCCAGCAGTTATATATCATCGGGCTATGGCTACACCTTC.

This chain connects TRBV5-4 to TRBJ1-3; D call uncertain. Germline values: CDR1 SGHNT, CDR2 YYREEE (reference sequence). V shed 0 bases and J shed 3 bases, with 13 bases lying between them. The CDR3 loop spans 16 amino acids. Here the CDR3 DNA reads TGTGCCAGCAGCTTGGATGGAGGGTTGGGTGGAAACACCATATATTTT. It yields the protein CASSLDGGLGGNTIYF.

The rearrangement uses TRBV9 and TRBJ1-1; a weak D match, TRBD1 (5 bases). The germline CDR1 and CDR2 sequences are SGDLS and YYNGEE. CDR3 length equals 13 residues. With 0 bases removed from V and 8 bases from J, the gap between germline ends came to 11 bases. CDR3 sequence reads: CASSVVEGSEAFF. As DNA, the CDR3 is TGTGCCAGCAGCGTAGTGGAGGGGTCCGAAGCTTTCTTT.

The CDR3 coding sequence is TGCGCCAGCAGCTTGGGGGTATCTGTGGCTAACTATGGCTACACCTTC. Translating it yields CASSLGVSVANYGYTF. The gene calls are TRBV5-1 and TRBJ1-2, with D unresolved. V lost 0 bases and J 0 bases, leaving 12 bases between the germline ends. CDR1 and CDR2 from the germline V gene are SGHRS and YFSETQ. This CDR3 is 16 amino acids long.